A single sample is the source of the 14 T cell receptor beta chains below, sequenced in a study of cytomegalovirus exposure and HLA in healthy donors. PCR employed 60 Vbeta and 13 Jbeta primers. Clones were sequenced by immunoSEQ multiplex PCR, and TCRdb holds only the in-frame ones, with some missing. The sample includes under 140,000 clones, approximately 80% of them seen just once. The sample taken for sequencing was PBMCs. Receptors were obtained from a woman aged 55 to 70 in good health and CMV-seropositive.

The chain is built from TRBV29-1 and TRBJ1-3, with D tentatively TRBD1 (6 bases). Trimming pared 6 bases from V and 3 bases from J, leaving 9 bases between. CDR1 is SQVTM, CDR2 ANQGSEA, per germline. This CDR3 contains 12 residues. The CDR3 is CSVAGVGNTIYF. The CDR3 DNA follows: TGCAGCGTCGCAGGGGTTGGAAACACCATATATTTT. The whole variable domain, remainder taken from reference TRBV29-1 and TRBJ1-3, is SAVISQKPSRDICQRGTSLTIQCQVDSQVTMMFWYRQQPGQSLTLIATANQGSEATYESGFVIDKFPISRPNLTFSTLTVSNMSPEDSSIYLCSVAGVGNTIYFGEGSWLTVV.

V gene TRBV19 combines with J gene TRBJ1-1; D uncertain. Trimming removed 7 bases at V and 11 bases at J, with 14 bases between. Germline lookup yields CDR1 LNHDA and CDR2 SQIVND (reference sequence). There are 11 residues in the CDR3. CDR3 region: CASTHPGSAFF. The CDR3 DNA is TGTGCCAGTACACACCCGGGGTCGGCTTTCTTT.

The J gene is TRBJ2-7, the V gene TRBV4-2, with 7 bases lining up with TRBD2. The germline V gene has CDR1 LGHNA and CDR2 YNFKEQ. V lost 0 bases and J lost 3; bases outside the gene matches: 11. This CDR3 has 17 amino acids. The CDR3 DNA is TGTGCCAGCAGCCAAGAATTGGGGCGGGAGTCTCACTACGAGCAGTACTTC. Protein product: CASSQELGRESHYEQYF.

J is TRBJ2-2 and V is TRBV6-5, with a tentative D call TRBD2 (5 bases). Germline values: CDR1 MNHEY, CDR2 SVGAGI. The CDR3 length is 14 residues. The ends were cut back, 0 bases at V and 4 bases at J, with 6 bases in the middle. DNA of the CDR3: TGTGCCAGCAGTTACTCGCGGGCCACCGGGGAGCTGTTTTTT. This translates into CASSYSRATGELFF.

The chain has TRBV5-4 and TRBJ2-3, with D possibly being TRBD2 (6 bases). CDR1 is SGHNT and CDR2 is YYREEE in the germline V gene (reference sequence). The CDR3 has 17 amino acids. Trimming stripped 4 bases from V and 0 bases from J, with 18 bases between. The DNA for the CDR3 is TGTGCCAGCAGCCTCACCTCCTCGGGACTGAGCACAGATACGCAGTATTTT. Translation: CASSLTSSGLSTDTQYF. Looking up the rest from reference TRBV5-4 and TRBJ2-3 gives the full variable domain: ETGVTQSPTHLIKTRGQQVTLRCSSQSGHNTVSWYQQALGQGPQFIFQYYREEENGRGNFPPRFSGLQFPNYSSELNVNALELDDSALYLCASSLTSSGLSTDTQYFGPGTRLTVL.

The CDR3 region has the DNA TGTGCCAGTAGTATACAACAGGGAATAACTAATGAAAAACTGTTTTTT. Amino acids: CASSIQQGITNEKLFF. This chain joins TRBV19 and TRBJ1-4; D might be TRBD1 (6 bases). This CDR3 comprises 16 residues. Germline V gene data show CDR1 as LNHDA and CDR2 as SQIVND (reference sequence). Trimming left V 2 bases short and J 1 base short, with 11 bases between.

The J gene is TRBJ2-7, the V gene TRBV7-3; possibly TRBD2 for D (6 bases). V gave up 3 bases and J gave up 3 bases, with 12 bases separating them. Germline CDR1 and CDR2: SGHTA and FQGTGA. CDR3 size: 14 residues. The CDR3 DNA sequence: TGTGCCAGCAGCTTCGGGGCGGGAAACTACGAGCAGTACTTC. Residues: CASSFGAGNYEQYF.

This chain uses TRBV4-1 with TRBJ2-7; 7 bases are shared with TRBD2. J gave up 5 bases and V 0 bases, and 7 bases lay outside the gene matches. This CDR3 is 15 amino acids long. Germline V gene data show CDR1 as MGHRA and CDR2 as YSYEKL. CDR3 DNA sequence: TGCGCCAGCAGCCAAGAGGAGGGAGGGTACCACGAGCAGTACTTC. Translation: CASSQEEGGYHEQYF.

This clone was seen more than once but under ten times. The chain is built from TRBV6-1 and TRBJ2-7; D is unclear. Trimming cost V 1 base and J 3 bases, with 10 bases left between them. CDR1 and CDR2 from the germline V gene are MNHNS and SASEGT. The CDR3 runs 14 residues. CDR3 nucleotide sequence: TGTGCCAGCAGTGAAGGGCTAGACCTCTACGAGCAGTACTTC. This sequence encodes CASSEGLDLYEQYF.

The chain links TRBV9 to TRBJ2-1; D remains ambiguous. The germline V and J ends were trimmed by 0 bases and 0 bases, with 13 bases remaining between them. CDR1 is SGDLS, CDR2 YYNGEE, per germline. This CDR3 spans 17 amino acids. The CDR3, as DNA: TGTGCCAGCAGCGTAGCCCCCCAGCGAGACTCCTACAATGAGCAGTTCTTC. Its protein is CASSVAPQRDSYNEQFF.

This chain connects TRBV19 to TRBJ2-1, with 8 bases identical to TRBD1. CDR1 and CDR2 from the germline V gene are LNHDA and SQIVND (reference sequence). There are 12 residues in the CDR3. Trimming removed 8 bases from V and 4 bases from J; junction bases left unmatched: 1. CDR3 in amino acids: CASGDRYNEQFF. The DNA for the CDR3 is TGTGCCAGTGGGGACAGGTACAATGAGCAGTTCTTC.

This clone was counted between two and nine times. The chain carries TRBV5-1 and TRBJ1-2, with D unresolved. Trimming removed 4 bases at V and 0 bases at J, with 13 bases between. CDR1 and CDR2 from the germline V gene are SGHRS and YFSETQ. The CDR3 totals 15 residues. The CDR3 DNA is TGCGCCAGCAGCGCCTCGGGAAGAACTAACTATGGCTACACCTTC. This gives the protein CASSASGRTNYGYTF.

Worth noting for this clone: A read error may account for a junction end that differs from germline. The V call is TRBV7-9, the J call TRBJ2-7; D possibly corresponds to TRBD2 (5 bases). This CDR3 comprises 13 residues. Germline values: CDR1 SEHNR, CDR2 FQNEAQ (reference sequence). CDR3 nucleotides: TGTTCCAGCAGCCCAGAGGGCCCGAACGAGCAGTACTTC. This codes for CSSSPEGPNEQYF.

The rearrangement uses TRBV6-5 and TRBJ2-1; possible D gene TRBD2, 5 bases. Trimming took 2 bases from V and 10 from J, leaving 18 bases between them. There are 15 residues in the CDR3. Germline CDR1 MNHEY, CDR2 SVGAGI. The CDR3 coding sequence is TGTGCCAGCAGTTACAATCCTAGTGGAGGCTGGGAGCAGTTCTTC. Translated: CASSYNPSGGWEQFF.